This T cell receptor (beta chain) was profiled in a study of T cells in Graves' hyperthyroidism and ophthalmopathy. The V gene end was trimmed by 4 bases and the J gene end by 0 bases; junction bases not matched to a gene: 10. This CDR3 has 16 residues. CDR1 is GTSNPN and CDR2 is SVGIG in the germline V gene (reference sequence). The table lists this clonotype with many counts. Amplified regions were TCR beta CDR3 sequences from RNA transcripts. With the HTBI primer set, the TCR CDR3 went through a first round of RT-PCR. TCRdb re-derived calls from the multiplex PCR reads in MiXCR, one entry per CDR3 protein. The sample holds around 610,000 distinct CDR3 sequences, around 15% seen once.

The sequencing sample was made of blood. The genes are TRBV30 and TRBJ2-7; 9 positions agree with TRBD2. The receptor was isolated from a middle-aged woman with Graves' ophthalmopathy. CDR3 DNA sequence: TGTGCCTGGACCAGTAAAGGGACTAGCTCCTCCTACGAGCAGTACTTC. Protein product: CAWTSKGTSSSYEQYF.